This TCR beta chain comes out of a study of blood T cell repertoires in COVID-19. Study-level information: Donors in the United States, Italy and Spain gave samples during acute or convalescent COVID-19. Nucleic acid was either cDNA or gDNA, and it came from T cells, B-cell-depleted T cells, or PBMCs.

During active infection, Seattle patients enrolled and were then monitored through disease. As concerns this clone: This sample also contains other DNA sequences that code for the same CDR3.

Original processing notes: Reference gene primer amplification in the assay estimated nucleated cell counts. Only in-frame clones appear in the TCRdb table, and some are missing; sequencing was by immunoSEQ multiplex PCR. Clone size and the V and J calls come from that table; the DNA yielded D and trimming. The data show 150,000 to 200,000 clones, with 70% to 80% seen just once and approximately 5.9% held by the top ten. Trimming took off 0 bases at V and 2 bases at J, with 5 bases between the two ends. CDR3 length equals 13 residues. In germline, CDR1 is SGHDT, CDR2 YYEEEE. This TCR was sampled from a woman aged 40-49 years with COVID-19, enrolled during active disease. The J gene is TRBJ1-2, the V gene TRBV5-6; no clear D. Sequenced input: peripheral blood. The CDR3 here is CASSLDRNYGYTF. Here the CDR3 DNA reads TGTGCCAGCAGCTTGGATCGGAACTATGGCTACACCTTC.